Sequencing of this T cell receptor (beta chain) was carried out in a study of T cells in localized non-small cell lung cancer. Study-level findings and limits: Highest T cell clonality was seen in uninvolved adjacent lung, surpassing that measured in tumor. Elevated blood T cell density was associated with longer overall survival. Analysis by sequencing included only one tumor region, so heterogeneity remains possible. Median detection of top 100 tumor clones in adjacent lung was around 57 clones.

To note about this clone: Antigen: not known.

This CDR3 spans 15 amino acids. CDR1 LNHDA and CDR2 SQIVND come from the germline V gene (reference sequence). Trimming shortened V by 3 bases and J by 0 bases, and 11 bases separated the two germline ends. Using immunoSEQ multiplex PCR, the repertoire was profiled, and TCRdb retains in-frame clones only, with some absent. Among 45,000 to 65,000 clones listed, approximately 90% were seen once. This rearrangement joins TRBV19 to TRBJ2-5; no clear D. The sample here was peripheral blood, taken before any cancer treatment. This clonotype was obtained from a man aged 40 to 75 with stage I squamous cell lung carcinoma. In nucleotides, the CDR3 is TGTGCCAGTAGTATCGGCAGGTCCTACCAAGAGACCCAGTACTTC. Its translation: CASSIGRSYQETQYF.